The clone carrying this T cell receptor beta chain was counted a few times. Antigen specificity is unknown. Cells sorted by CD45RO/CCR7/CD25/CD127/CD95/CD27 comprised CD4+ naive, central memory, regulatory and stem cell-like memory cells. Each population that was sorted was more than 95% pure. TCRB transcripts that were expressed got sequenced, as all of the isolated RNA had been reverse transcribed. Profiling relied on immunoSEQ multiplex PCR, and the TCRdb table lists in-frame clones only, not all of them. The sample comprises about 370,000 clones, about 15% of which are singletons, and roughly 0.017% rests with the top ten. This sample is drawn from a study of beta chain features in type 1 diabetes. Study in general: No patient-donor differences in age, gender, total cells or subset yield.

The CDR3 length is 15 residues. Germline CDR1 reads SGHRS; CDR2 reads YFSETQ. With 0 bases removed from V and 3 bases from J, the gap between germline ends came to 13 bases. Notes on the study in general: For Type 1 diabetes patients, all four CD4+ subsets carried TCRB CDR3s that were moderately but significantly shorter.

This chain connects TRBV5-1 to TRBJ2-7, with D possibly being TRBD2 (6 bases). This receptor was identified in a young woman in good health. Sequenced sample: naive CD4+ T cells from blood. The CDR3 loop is CASSLARLGYYEQYF. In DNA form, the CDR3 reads TGCGCCAGCAGCTTGGCTAGACTAGGGTACTACGAGCAGTACTTC.